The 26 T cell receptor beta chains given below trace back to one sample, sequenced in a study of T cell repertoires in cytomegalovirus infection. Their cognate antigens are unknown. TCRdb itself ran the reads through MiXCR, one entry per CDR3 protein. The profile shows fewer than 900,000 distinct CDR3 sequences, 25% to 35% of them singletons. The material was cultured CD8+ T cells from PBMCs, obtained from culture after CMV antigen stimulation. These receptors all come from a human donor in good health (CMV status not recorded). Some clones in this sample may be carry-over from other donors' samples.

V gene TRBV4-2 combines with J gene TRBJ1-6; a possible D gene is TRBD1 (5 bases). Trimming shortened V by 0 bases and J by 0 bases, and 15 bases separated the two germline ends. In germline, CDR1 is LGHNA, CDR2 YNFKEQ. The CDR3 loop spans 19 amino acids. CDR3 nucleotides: TGTGCCAGCAGCCAAGATAAAATCGGGGCCAGCTCCTATAATTCACCCCTCCACTTT. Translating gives CASSQDKIGASSYNSPLHF.

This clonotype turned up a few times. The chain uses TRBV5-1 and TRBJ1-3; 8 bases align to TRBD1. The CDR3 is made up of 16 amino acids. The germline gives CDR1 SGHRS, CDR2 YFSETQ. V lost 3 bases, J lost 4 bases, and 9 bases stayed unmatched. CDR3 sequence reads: CASSSPGQELGNTIYF. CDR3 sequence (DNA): TGCGCCAGCAGCTCCCCGGGACAGGAGCTCGGAAACACCATATATTTT.

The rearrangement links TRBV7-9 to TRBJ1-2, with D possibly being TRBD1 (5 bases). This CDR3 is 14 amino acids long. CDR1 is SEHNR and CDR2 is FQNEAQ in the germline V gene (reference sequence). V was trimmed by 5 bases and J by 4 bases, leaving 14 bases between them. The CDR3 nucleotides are TGTGCCAGCAGCCACACTTCCGACAGCTATGGCTACACCTTC. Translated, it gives CASSHTSDSYGYTF.

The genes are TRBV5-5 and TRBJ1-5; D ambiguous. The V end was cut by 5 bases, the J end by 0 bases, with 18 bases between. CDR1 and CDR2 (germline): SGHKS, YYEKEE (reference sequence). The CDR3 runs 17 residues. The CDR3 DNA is TGTGCCAGCAGTATCGCCAAGACTGCGTATAGCAATCAGCCCCAGCATTTT. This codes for CASSIAKTAYSNQPQHF.

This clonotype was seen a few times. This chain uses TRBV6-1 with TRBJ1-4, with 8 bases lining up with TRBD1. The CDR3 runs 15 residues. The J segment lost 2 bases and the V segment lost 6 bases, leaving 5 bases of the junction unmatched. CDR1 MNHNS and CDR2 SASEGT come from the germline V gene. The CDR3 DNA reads TGTGCCAGCAGAGGACAGGGCTACACTAATGAAAAACTGTTTTTT. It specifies CASRGQGYTNEKLFF.

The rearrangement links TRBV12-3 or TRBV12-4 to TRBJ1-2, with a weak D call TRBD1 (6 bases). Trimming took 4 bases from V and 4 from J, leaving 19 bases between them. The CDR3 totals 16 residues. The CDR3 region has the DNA TGTGCCAGCAGTTATACAGGGACAAGTCTTGGCTATGGCTACACCTTC. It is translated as CASSYTGTSLGYGYTF.

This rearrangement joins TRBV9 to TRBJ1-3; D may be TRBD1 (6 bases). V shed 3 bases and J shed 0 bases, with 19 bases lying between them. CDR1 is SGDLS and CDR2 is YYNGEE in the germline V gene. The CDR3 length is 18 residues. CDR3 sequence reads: CASSDPPSDRHSGNTIYF. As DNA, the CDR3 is TGTGCCAGCAGCGACCCTCCCTCCGACAGGCACTCTGGAAACACCATATATTTT. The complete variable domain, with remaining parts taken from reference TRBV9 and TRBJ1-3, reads DSGVTQTPKHLITATGQRVTLRCSPRSGDLSVYWYQQSLDQGLQFLIQYYNGEERAKGNILERFSAQQFPDLHSELNLSSLELGDSALYFCASSDPPSDRHSGNTIYFGEGSWLTVV.

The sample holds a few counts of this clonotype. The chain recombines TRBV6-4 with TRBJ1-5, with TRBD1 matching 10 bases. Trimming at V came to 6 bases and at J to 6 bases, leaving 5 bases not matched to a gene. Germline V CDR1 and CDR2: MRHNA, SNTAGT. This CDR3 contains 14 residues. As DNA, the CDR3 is TGTGCCAGCAGCCCGGACAGGGGGATTCAGCCCCAGCATTTT. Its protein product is CASSPDRGIQPQHF.

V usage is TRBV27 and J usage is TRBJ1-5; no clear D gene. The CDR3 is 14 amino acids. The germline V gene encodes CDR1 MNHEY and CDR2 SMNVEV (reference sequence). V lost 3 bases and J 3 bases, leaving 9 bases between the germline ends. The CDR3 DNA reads TGTGCCAGCAGTTTCAATTATAACAATCAGCCCCAGCATTTT. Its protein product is CASSFNYNNQPQHF.

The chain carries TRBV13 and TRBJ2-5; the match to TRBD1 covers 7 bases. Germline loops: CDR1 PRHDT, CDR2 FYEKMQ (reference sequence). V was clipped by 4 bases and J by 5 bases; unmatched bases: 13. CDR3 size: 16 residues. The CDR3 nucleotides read TGTGCCAGCAGCTCCGCGAGAACAGGGGACCCGGAGACCCAGTACTTC. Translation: CASSSARTGDPETQYF. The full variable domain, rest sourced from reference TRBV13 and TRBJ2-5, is AAGVIQSPRHLIKEKRETATLKCYPIPRHDTVYWYQQGPGQDPQFLISFYEKMQSDKGSIPDRFSAQQFSDYHSELNMSSLELGDSALYFCASSSARTGDPETQYFGPGTRLLVL.

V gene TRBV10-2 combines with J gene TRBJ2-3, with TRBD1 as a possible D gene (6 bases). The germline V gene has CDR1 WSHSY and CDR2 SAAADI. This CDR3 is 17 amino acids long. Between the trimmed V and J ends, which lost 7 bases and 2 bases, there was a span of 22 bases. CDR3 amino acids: CASTIPGPGGDTDTQYF. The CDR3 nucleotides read TGCGCCAGCACCATTCCCGGGCCTGGGGGCGACACAGATACGCAGTATTTT.

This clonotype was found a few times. In DNA form, the CDR3 reads TGTGCCAGTACCTGGACATCAACTAATGAAAAACTGTTTTTT. This codes for CASTWTSTNEKLFF. The chain has TRBV19 and TRBJ1-4; possible D gene TRBD1, 5 bases. This CDR3 spans 14 amino acids. Trimming took off 7 bases at V and 0 bases at J, with 9 bases between the two ends. Germline V lookup: CDR1 LNHDA, CDR2 SQIVND (reference sequence). Using reference TRBV19 and TRBJ1-4 for the parts outside the CDR3, the full variable domain is DGGITQSPKYLFRKEGQNVTLSCEQNLNHDAMYWYRQDPGQGLRLIYYSQIVNDFQKGDIAEGYSVSREKKESFPLTVTSAQKNPTAFYLCASTWTSTNEKLFFGSGTQLSVL.

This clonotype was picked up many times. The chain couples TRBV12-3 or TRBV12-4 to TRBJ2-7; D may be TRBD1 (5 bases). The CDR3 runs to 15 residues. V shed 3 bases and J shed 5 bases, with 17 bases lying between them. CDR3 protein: CASSFPRVSGNEQYF. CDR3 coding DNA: TGTGCCAGCAGTTTCCCACGCGTCTCAGGGAACGAGCAGTACTTC.

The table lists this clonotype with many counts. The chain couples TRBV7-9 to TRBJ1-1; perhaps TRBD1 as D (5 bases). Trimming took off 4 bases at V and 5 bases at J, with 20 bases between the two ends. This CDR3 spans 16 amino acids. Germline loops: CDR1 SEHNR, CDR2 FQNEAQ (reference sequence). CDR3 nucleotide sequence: TGTGCCAGCAGCTCTCAGGGATCATGGGGGATTACTGAAGCTTTCTTT. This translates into CASSSQGSWGITEAFF.

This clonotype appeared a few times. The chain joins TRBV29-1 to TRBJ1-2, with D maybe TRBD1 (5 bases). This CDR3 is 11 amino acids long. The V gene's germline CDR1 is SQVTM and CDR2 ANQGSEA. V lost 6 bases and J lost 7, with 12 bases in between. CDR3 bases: TGCAGCGTACCGTCGGGGGGTGGCTACACCTTC. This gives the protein CSVPSGGGYTF.

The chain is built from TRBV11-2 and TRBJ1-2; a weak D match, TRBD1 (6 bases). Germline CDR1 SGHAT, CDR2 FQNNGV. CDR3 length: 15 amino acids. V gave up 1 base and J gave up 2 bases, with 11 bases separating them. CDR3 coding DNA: TGTGCCAGCAGCTTAGGCCCAGGACAGAACTATGGCTACACCTTC. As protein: CASSLGPGQNYGYTF. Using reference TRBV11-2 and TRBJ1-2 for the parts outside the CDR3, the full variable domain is EAGVAQSPRYKIIEKRQSVAFWCNPISGHATLYWYQQILGQGPKLLIQFQNNGVVDDSQLPKDRFSAERLKGVDSTLKIQPAKLEDSAVYLCASSLGPGQNYGYTFGSGTRLTVV.

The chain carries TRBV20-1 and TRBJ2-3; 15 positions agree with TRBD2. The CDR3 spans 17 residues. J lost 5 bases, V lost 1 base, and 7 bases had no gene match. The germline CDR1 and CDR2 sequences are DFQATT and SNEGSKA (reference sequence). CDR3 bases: TGCAGTGCTAGAGTCGGGACTAGCGGGGGGCCTAAAGATACGCAGTATTTT. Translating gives CSARVGTSGGPKDTQYF.

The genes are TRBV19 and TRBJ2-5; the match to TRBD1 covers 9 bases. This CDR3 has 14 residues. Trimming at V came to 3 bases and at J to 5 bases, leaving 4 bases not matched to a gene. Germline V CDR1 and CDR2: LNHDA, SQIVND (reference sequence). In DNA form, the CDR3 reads TGTGCCAGTAGTATTACAGGGGGCATCGAGACCCAGTACTTC. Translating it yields CASSITGGIETQYF.

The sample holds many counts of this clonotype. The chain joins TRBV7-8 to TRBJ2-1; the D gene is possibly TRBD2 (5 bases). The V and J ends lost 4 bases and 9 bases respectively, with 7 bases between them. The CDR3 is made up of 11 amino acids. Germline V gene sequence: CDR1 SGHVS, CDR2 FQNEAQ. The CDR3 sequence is CASSSRGEQFF. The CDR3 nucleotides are TGTGCCAGCAGCTCACGGGGTGAGCAGTTCTTC.

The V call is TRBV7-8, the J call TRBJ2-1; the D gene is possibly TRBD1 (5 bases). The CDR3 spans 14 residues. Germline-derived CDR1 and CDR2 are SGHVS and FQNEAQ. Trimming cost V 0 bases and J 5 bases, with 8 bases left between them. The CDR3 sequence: CASSLAAGNNEQFF. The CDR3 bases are TGTGCCAGCAGCTTAGCGGCAGGGAACAATGAGCAGTTCTTC.

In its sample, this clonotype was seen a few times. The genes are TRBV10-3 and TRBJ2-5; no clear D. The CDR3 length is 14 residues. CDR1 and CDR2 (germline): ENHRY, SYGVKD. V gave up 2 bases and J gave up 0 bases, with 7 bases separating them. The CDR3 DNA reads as TGTGCCATCAGTGAGAGGTCTAACCAAGAGACCCAGTACTTC. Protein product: CAISERSNQETQYF.

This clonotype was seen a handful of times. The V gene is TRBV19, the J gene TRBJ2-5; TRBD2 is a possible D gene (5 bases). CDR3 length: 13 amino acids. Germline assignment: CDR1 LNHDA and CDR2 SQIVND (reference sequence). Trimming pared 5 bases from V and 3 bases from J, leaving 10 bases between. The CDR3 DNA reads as TGTGCCAGTAGTTGGCGGGTGGAAGAGACCCAGTACTTC. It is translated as CASSWRVEETQYF. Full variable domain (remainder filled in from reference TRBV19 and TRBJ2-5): DGGITQSPKYLFRKEGQNVTLSCEQNLNHDAMYWYRQDPGQGLRLIYYSQIVNDFQKGDIAEGYSVSREKKESFPLTVTSAQKNPTAFYLCASSWRVEETQYFGPGTRLLVL.

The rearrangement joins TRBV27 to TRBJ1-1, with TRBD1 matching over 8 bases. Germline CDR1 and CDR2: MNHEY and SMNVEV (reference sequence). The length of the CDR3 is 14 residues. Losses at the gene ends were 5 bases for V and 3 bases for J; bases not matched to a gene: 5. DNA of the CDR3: TGTGCCAGCAGTCTCAGGGGGCATGACACTGAAGCTTTCTTT. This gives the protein CASSLRGHDTEAFF.

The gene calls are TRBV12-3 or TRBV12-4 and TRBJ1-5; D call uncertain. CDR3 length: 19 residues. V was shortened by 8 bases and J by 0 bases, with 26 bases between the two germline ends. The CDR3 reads CASSFSRGDLFLSNQPQHF. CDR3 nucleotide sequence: TGTGCCAGCTCCTTTTCACGCGGAGATCTCTTCCTTAGCAATCAGCCCCAGCATTTT.

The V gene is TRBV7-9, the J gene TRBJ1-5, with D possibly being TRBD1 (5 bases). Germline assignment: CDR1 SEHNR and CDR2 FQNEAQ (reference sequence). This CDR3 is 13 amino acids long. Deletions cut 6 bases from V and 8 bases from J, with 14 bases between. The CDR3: CASSLGGKEPQHF. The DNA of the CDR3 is TGTGCCAGCAGTTTGGGGGGAAAGGAGCCCCAGCATTTT.

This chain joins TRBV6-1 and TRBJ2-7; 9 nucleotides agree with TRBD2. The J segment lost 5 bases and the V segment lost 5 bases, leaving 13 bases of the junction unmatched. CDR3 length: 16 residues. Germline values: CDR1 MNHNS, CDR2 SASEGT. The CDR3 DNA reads TGTGCCAGCAGTTACGGTAGCGGGGGCAGTGAGGACGAGCAGTACTTC. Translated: CASSYGSGGSEDEQYF.